Listed here is a single TCR beta chain. The data are from a study of T cell changes during pregnancy in multiple sclerosis. TCRdb's table, derived via immunoSEQ multiplex PCR, lists solely in-frame clones and lacks some. The sample holds 78,000 or so clones, under 95% seen once. J gave up 5 bases and V 0 bases, and 13 bases lay outside the gene matches. The CDR3 consists of 19 residues. Germline CDR1 LNHNV, CDR2 YYDKDF (reference sequence). The TCR sequence derives from a female donor with multiple sclerosis, enrolled in a pregnancy study. The rearrangement links TRBV15 to TRBJ2-7; 13 bases map to TRBD2. This specimen was peripheral blood, taken before pregnancy. DNA for the CDR3: TGTGCCACCAGCAGAGATCACCCGCGGACTAGCGGGAGAAGTGACGAGCAGTACTTC. Residues: CATSRDHPRTSGRSDEQYF. Together with reference TRBV15 and TRBJ2-7, the CDR3 gives the full variable domain: DAMVIQNPRYQVTQFGKPVTLSCSQTLNHNVMYWYQQKSSQAPKLLFHYYDKDFNNEADTPDNFQSRRPNTSFCFLDIRSPGLGDTAMYLCATSRDHPRTSGRSDEQYFGPGTRLTVT.